Below are 10 T cell receptor beta chains sequenced from a single sample in a study of OX40 agonist ivuxolimab in advanced cancers. The assay was immunoSEQ multiplex PCR, and TCRdb's table has in-frame clones only and misses some. The sample consists of more than 50,000 clones, about 85% of them appearing once. Material: CD4+ or CD8+ T cells sorted from blood, obtained in a trial of the OX40 agonist ivuxolimab. The receptor set was obtained from an adult with an advanced solid tumor such as melanoma, head and neck, liver or kidney cancer.

The rearrangement links TRBV29-1 to TRBJ2-2, with D unclear. The germline CDR1 and CDR2 sequences are SQVTM and ANQGSEA. The CDR3 has 13 residues. V gave up 3 bases and J gave up 6 bases, with 11 bases separating them. The CDR3 nucleotides are TGCAGCGTTGAGCAGTTCGACCCCGGGGAGCTGTTTTTT. Amino acid sequence: CSVEQFDPGELFF.

V gene TRBV2 combines with J gene TRBJ2-7; TRBD2 matches at 7 bases. Germline-derived CDR1 and CDR2 are SNHLY and FYNNEI. The J segment lost 2 bases and the V segment lost 6 bases, leaving 7 bases of the junction unmatched. The CDR3 consists of 14 residues. This chain's CDR3 is CASRKLAGAYEQYF. CDR3 nucleotides: TGTGCCAGCAGGAAATTAGCGGGCGCCTACGAGCAGTACTTC.

The chain uses TRBV6-1 and TRBJ2-5; 10 bases agree with TRBD2. Trimming at V came to 2 bases and at J to 3 bases, leaving 12 bases not matched to a gene. The CDR3 loop spans 18 amino acids. Germline V gene sequence: CDR1 MNHNS, CDR2 SASEGT. This chain's CDR3 is CASSEIVLAGALEETQYF. CDR3 bases: TGTGCCAGCAGTGAAATCGTCCTAGCGGGGGCTTTAGAAGAGACCCAGTACTTC.

The CDR3 DNA reads TGTGCCAGCTCACTGGAAACAGGGTTTAATGAGCAGTTCTTC. It specifies CASSLETGFNEQFF. The gene calls are TRBV18 and TRBJ2-1, with a weak D call TRBD1 (6 bases). Germline CDR1 is KGHSH and CDR2 is LQKENI. V gave up 4 bases and J gave up 7 bases, with 14 bases separating them. This CDR3 has 14 residues.

The rearrangement joins TRBV18 to TRBJ1-4, with no clear D. V was trimmed by 0 bases and J by 16 bases, leaving 18 bases between them. This CDR3 contains 14 residues. Germline V lookup: CDR1 KGHSH, CDR2 LQKENI. CDR3 DNA sequence: TGTGCCAGCTCACCACCGTGTGTGGCCCCCTTTGGGTTTTTT. Translated: CASSPPCVAPFGFF.

The chain joins TRBV5-4 to TRBJ2-7; no clear D. This CDR3 has 13 amino acids. CDR1 and CDR2 from the germline V gene are SGHNT and YYREEE (reference sequence). V lost 2 bases and J lost 3, with 9 bases in between. CDR3 coding DNA: TGTGCCAGCAGCTTAACAGAAGACTACGAGCAGTACTTC. It encodes CASSLTEDYEQYF. The full variable domain, in which reference TRBV5-4 and TRBJ2-7 provide the parts outside the CDR3, is ETGVTQSPTHLIKTRGQQVTLRCSSQSGHNTVSWYQQALGQGPQFIFQYYREEENGRGNFPPRFSGLQFPNYSSELNVNALELDDSALYLCASSLTEDYEQYFGPGTRLTVT.

V usage is TRBV25-1 and J usage is TRBJ2-5; 7 bases map to TRBD1. The CDR3 is made up of 16 amino acids. V trimming: 1 base; J trimming: 4 bases; junction bases outside the gene matches: 9. From germline, CDR1 is MGHDK and CDR2 SYGVNS. This CDR3 is CASSELRGGRGETQYF. In nucleotides, the CDR3 is TGTGCCAGCAGTGAATTACGAGGGGGCCGAGGAGAGACCCAGTACTTC.

V and J are TRBV7-9 and TRBJ1-5; D is unresolved. V lost 0 bases to trimming and J lost 6 bases, with 6 bases between them. In germline, CDR1 is SEHNR, CDR2 FQNEAQ (reference sequence). The length of the CDR3 is 13 residues. The CDR3: CASSLASSQPQHF. In nucleotides, the CDR3 is TGTGCCAGCAGCTTAGCCTCTAGTCAGCCCCAGCATTTT.

A few counts support this clone. The chain joins TRBV27 to TRBJ1-6; perhaps TRBD1 as D (6 bases). With 6 bases removed from V and 7 bases from J, the gap between germline ends came to 13 bases. Per the germline V gene, CDR1 is MNHEY and CDR2 is SMNVEV (reference sequence). The CDR3 spans 14 residues. The CDR3 is CASRRQAVNSPLHF. CDR3 coding DNA: TGTGCCAGCAGACGACAGGCGGTAAATTCACCCCTCCACTTT.

This chain connects TRBV28 to TRBJ1-2; D not resolved. This CDR3 has 13 amino acids. V was cut by 1 base and J by 6 bases, with 9 bases left in between. The V gene's germline CDR1 is MDHEN and CDR2 SYDVKM. The CDR3 sequence is CASSLYFSDGYTF. CDR3 bases: TGTGCCAGCAGTTTATACTTCTCGGATGGCTACACCTTC.